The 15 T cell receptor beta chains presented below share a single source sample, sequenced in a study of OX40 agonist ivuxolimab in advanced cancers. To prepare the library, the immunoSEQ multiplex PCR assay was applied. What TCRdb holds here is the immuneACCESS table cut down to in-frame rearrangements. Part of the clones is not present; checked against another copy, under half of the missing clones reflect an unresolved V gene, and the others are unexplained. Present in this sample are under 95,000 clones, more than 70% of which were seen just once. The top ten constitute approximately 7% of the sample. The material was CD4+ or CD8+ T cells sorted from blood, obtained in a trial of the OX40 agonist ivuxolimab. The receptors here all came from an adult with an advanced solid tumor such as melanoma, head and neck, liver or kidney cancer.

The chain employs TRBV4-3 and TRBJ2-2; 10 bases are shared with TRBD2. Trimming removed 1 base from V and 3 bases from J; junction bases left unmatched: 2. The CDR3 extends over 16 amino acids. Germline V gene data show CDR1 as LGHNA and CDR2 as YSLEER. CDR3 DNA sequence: TGCGCCAGCAGCCAAGCACTAGCGGGACACACCGGGGAGCTGTTTTTT. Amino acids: CASSQALAGHTGELFF.

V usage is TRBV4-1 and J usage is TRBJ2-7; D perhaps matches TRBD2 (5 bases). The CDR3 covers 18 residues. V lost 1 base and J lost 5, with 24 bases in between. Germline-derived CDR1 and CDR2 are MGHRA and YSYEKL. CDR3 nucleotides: TGCGCCAGCAGCCAAGGTCTAGGTGGGAGCATGGGTCAGGACGAGCAGTACTTC. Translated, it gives CASSQGLGGSMGQDEQYF.

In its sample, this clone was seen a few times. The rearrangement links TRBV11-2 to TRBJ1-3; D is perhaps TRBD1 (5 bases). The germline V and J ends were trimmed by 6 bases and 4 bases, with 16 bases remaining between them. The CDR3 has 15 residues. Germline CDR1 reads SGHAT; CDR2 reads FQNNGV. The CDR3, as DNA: TGTGCCAGCAGGTTGGACTCAGGGTACGGAAACACCATATATTTT. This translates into CASRLDSGYGNTIYF. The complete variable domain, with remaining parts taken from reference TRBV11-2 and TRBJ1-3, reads EAGVAQSPRYKIIEKRQSVAFWCNPISGHATLYWYQQILGQGPKLLIQFQNNGVVDDSQLPKDRFSAERLKGVDSTLKIQPAKLEDSAVYLCASRLDSGYGNTIYFGEGSWLTVV.

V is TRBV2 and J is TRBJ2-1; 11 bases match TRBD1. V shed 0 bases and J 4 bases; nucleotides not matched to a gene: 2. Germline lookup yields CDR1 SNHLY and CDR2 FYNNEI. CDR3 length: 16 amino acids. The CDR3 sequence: CASSEAGTGGYNEQFF. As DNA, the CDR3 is TGTGCCAGCAGTGAAGCGGGGACAGGGGGTTACAATGAGCAGTTCTTC. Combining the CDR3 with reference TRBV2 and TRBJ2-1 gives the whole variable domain EPEVTQTPSHQVTQMGQEVILRCVPISNHLYFYWYRQILGQKVEFLVSFYNNEISEKSEIFDDQFSVERPDGSNFTLKIRSTKLEDSAMYFCASSEAGTGGYNEQFFGPGTRLTVL.

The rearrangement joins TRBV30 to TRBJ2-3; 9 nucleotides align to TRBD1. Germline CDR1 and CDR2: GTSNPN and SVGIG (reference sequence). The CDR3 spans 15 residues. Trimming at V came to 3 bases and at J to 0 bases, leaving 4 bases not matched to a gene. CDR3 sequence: CAWRAGQGSTDTQYF. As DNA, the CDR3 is TGTGCCTGGAGGGCGGGACAGGGAAGCACAGATACGCAGTATTTT.

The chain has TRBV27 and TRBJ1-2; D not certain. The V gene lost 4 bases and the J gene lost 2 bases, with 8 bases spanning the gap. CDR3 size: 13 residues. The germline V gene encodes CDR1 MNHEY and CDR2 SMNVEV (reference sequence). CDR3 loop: CASSSRPNYGYTF. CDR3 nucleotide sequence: TGTGCCAGCAGTTCCCGACCCAACTATGGCTACACCTTC.

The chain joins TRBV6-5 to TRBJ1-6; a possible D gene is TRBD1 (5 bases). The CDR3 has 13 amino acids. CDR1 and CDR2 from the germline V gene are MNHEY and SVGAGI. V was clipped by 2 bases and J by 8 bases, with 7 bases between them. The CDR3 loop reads CASSYDSYSPLHF. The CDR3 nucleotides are TGTGCCAGCAGTTACGACAGCTATTCACCCCTCCACTTT.

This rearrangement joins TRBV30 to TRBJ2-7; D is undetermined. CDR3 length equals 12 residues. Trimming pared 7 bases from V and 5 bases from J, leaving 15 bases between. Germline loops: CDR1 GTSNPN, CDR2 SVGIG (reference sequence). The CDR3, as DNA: TGTGCCTCCCTTGGGCCTTCCCACGAGCAGTACTTC. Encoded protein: CASLGPSHEQYF.

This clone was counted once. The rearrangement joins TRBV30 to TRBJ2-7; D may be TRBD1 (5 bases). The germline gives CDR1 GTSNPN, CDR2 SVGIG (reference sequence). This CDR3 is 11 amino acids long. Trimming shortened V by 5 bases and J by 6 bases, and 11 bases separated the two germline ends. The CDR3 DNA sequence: TGTGCCTGGCGCAGGGCAGGCGAGCAGTACTTC. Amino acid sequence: CAWRRAGEQYF.

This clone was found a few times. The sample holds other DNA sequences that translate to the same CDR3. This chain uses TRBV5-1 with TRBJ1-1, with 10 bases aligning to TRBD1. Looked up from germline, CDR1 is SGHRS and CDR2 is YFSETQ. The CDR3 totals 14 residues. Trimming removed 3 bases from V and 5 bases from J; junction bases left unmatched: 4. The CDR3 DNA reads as TGCGCCAGCAGCTACCGGGACAGGGGAACTGAAGCTTTCTTT. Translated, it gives CASSYRDRGTEAFF. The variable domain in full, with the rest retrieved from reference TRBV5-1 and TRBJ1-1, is KAGVTQTPRYLIKTRGQQVTLSCSPISGHRSVSWYQQTPGQGLQFLFEYFSETQRNKGNFPGRFSGRQFSNSRSEMNVSTLELGDSALYLCASSYRDRGTEAFFGQGTRLTVV.

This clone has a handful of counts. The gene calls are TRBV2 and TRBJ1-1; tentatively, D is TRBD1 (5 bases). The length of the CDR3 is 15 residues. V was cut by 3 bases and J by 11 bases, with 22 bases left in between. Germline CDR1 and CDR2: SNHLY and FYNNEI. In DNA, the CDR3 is TGTGCCAGCAGTGACAGGGTATGGGTCGGAAACCGGGCTTTCTTT. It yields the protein CASSDRVWVGNRAFF. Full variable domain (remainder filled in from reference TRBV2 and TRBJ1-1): EPEVTQTPSHQVTQMGQEVILRCVPISNHLYFYWYRQILGQKVEFLVSFYNNEISEKSEIFDDQFSVERPDGSNFTLKIRSTKLEDSAMYFCASSDRVWVGNRAFFGQGTRLTVV.

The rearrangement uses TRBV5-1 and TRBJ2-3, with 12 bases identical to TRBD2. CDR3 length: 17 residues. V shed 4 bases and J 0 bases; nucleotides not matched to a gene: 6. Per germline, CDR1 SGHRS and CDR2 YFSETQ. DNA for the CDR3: TGCGCCAGCAGCGCCTCACTAGCGGGGGGTAGCACAGATACGCAGTATTTT. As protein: CASSASLAGGSTDTQYF.

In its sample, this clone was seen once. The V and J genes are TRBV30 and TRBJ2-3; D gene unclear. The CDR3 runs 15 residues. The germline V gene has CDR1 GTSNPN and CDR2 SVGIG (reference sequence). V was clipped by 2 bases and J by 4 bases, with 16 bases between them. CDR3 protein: CAWSTGPRGADTQYF. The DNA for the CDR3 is TGTGCCTGGAGTACCGGCCCTAGAGGCGCAGATACGCAGTATTTT.

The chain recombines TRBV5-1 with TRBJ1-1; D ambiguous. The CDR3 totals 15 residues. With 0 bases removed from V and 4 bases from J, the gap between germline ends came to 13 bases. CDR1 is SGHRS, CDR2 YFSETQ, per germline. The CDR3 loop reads CASSLGELEPTEAFF. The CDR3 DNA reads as TGCGCCAGCAGCTTGGGTGAATTAGAACCCACTGAAGCTTTCTTT.

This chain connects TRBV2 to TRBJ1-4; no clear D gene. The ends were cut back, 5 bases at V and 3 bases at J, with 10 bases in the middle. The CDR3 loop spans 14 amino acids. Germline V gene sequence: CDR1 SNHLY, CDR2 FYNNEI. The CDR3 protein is CASSYDIANEKLFF. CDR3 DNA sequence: TGTGCCAGCAGTTATGACATAGCTAATGAAAAACTGTTTTTT.